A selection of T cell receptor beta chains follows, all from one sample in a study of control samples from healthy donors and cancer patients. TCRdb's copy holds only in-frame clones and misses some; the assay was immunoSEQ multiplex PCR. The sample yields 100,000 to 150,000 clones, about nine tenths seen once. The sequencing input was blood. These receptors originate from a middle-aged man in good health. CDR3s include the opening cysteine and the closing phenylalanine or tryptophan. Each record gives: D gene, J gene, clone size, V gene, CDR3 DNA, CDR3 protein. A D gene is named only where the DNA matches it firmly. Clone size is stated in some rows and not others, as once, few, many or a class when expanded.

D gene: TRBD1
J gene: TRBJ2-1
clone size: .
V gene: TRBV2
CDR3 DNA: TGTGCCAGCAGCGCGTCGACAGGGGTAGGTGAGCAGTTCTTC
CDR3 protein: CASSASTGVGEQFF

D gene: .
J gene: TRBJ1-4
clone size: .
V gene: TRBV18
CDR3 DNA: TGTGCCAGCTCACCACGGGGGATGCCTAATGAAAAACTGTTTTTT
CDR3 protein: CASSPRGMPNEKLFF

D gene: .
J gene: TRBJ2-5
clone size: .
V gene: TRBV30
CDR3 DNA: TGTGCCTGGACCTTCCAAGAGACCCAGTACTTC
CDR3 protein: CAWTFQETQYF

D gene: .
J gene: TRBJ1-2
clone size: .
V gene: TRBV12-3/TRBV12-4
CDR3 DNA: TGTGCCAGCAGTTTCGGGAATAACTATGGCTACACCTTC
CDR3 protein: CASSFGNNYGYTF

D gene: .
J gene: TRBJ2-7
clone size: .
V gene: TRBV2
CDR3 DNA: TGTGCCAGCACCATCGTCAGGGACTACGAGCAGTACTTC
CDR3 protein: CASTIVRDYEQYF

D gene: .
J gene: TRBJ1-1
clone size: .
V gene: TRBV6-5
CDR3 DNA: TGTGCCAGCAAGGGGGTTGGATATACTGAAGCTTTCTTT
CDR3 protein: CASKGVGYTEAFF

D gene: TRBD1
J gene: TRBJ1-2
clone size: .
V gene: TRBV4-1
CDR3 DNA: TGCGCCAGCAGCCAAGGGACAGGGCCTGGCTATGGCTACACCTTC
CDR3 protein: CASSQGTGPGYGYTF

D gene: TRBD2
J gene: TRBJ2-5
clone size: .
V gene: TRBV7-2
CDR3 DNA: TGTGCCAGCAGCCCTCGTGGACTAGCGGGGGGCCTGGAGACCCAGTACTTC
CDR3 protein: CASSPRGLAGGLETQYF

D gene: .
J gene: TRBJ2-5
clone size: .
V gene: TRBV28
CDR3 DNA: TGTGCCAGCAGTTTATGGGAAAGTCGGGAGACCCAGTACTTC
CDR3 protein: CASSLWESRETQYF

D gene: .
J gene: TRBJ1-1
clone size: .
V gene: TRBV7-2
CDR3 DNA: TGTGCCAGCAGCTTAGGACAGGTGAACACTGAAGCTTTCTTT
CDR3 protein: CASSLGQVNTEAFF

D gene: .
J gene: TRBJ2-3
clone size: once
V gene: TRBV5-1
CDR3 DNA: TGCGCCAGCAGCCCAAGCCCACTTAACACAGATACGCAGTATTTT
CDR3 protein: CASSPSPLNTDTQYF

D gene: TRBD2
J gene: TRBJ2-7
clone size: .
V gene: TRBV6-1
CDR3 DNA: TGTGCCAGCAGTGAAGCGGGGACTAGCGGGTACGAGCAGTACTTC
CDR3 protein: CASSEAGTSGYEQYF

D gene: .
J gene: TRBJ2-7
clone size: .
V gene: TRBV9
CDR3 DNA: TGTGCCAGCAGTCGGACCAGGTACGAGCAGTACTTC
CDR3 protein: CASSRTRYEQYF

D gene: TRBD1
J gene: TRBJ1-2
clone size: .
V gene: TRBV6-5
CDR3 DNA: TGTGCCAGCAGGCCCAGGGGGGCTAACTATGGCTACACCTTC
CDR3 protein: CASRPRGANYGYTF

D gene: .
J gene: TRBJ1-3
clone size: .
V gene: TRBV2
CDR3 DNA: TGTGCCAGCAGCGGACGTGAAATACACAGGGTTGGAAACACCATATATTTT
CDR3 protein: CASSGREIHRVGNTIYF

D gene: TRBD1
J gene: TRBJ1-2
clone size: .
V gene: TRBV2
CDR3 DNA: TGTGCCAGCAGGGACGGGACAGGTTCAGATGGCTACACCTTC
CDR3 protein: CASRDGTGSDGYTF

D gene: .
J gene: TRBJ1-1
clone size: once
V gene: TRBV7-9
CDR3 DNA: TGTGCCAGCAGCCAACAGGTGAACACTGAAGCTTTCTTT
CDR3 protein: CASSQQVNTEAFF

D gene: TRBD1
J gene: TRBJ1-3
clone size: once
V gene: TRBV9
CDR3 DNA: TGTGCCAGCAGCGCAGGGGGCGCTGGAAACACCATATATTTT
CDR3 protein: CASSAGGAGNTIYF

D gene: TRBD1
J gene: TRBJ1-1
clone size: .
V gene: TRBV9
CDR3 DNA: TGTGCCAGCAGCCCTACGACAGGGTTGAACACTGAAGCTTTCTTT
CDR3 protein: CASSPTTGLNTEAFF

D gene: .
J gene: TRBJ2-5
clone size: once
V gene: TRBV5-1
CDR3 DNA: TGCGCCAGCAGATCAGCAGAGGTCACGTGGCAAGAGACCCAGTACTTC
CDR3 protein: CASRSAEVTWQETQYF

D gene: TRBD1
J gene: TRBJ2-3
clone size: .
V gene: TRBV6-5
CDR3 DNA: TGTGCCAGCAGTTACGACAGGGTGACAGATACGCAGTATTTT
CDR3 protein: CASSYDRVTDTQYF

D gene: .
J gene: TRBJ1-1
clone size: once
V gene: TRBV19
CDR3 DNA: TGTGCCAGTAGTATCGCTCCGGGGGTTTATAACACTGAAGCTTTCTTT
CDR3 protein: CASSIAPGVYNTEAFF

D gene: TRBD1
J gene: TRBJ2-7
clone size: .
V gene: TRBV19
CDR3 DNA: TGTGCCACAAGACCACAGGGGGCTACTTACGAGCAGTACTTC
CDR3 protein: CATRPQGATYEQYF

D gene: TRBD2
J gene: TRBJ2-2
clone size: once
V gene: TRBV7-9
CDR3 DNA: TGTGCCAGCAGCTTGCCAGCGGGGGGCACAAACACCGGGGAGCTGTTTTTT
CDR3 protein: CASSLPAGGTNTGELFF

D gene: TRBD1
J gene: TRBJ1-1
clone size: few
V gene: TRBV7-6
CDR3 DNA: TGTGCCAGCAGCCCTGAGCGGCCCACAGGGGAGATGAACACTGAAGCTTTCTTT
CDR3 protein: CASSPERPTGEMNTEAFF

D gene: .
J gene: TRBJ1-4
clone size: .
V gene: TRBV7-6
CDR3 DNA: TGTGCCAGCGGTGGGTGGGCCACTAATGAAAAACTGTTTTTT
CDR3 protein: CASGGWATNEKLFF

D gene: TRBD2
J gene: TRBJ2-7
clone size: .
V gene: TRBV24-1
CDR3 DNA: TGTGCCACCACCCCCGGTTGGGAGATGGGACTAGCAACCTACGAGCAGTACTTC
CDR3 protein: CATTPGWEMGLATYEQYF

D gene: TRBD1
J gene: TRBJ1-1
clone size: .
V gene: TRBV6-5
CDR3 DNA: TGTGCCAGCAGTTACTCGAAATCGGGACAGGGACCTTTCTTT
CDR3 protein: CASSYSKSGQGPFF

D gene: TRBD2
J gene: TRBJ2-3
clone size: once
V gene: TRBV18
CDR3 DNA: TGTGCCAGCTCACCACGGGCTAGCGGGGGTCGGGATACGCAGTATTTT
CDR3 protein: CASSPRASGGRDTQYF

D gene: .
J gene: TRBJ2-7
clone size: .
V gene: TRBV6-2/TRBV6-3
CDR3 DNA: TGTGCCAGCAGCACACCGGGACAAGGACGTTACGAGCAGTACTTC
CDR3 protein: CASSTPGQGRYEQYF

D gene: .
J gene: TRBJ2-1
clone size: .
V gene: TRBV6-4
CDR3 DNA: TGTGCCAGCATGACAGGTCGGTTCTTC
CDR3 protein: CASMTGRFF

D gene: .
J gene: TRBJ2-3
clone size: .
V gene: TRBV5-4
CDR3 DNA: TGTGCCAGCAGCTTGATTAGCCGGGGCACAGATACGCAGTATTTT
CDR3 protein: CASSLISRGTDTQYF

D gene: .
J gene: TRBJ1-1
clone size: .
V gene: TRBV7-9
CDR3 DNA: TGTGCCAGCAGCCCTCCGGGGACTGAAGCTTTCTTT
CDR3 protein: CASSPPGTEAFF

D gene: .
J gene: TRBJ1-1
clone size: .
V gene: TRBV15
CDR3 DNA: TGTGCCACCAGCAGAGAGAGCGGGGGGGCGAGGACTGAAGCTTTCTTT
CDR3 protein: CATSRESGGARTEAFF